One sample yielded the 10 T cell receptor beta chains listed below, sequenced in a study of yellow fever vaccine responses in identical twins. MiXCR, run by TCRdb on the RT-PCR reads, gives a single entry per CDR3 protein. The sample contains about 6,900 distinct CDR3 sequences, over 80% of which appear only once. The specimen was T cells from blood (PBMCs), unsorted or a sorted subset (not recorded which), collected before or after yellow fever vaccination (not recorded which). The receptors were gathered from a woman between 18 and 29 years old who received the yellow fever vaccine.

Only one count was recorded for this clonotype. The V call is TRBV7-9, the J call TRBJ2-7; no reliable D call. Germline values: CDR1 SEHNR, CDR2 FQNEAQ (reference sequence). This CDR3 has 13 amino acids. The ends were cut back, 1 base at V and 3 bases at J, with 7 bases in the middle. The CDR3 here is CASSLGVLYEQYF. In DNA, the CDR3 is TGTGCCAGCAGCTTAGGCGTCCTCTACGAGCAGTACTTC.

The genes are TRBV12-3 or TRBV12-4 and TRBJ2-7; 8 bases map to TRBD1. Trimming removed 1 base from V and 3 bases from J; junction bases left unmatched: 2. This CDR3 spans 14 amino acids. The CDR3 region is CASSLGTGRYEQYF. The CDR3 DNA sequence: TGTGCCAGCAGTTTAGGGACAGGGCGCTACGAGCAGTACTTC.

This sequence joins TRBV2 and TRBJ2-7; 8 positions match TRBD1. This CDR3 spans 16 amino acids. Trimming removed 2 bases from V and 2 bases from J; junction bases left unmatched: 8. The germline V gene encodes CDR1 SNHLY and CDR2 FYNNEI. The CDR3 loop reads CASSEWQDREAYEQYF. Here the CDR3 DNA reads TGTGCCAGCAGTGAATGGCAGGACAGGGAGGCCTACGAGCAGTACTTC.

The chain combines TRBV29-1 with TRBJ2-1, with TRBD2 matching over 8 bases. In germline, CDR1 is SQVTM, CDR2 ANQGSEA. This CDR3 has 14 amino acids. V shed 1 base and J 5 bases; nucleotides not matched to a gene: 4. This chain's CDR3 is CSVEVPAGDNEQFF. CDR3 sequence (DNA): TGCAGCGTTGAAGTCCCAGCGGGGGACAATGAGCAGTTCTTC.

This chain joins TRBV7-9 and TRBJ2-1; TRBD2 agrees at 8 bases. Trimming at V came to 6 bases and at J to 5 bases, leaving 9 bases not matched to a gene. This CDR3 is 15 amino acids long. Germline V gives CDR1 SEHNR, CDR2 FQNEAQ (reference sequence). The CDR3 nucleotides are TGTGCCAGCAGTAGCGGGGAGTCTAGAGACAATGAGCAGTTCTTC. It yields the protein CASSSGESRDNEQFF.

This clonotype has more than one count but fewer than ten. The CDR3 region has the DNA TGTGCCAGCAGTCGGACCGTGAACACTGAAGCTTTCTTT. Its protein product is CASSRTVNTEAFF. This rearrangement joins TRBV2 to TRBJ1-1; no firm D call. CDR1 SNHLY and CDR2 FYNNEI come from the germline V gene. This CDR3 spans 13 amino acids. V lost 5 bases to trimming and J lost 0 bases, with 7 bases between them.

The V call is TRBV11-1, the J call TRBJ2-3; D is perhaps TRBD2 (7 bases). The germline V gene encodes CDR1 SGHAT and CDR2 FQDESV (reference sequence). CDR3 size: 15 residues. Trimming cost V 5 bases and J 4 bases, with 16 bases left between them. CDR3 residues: CASSGGGRGADTQYF. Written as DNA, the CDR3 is TGTGCCAGCAGCGGCGGGGGCCGGGGCGCAGATACGCAGTATTTT.

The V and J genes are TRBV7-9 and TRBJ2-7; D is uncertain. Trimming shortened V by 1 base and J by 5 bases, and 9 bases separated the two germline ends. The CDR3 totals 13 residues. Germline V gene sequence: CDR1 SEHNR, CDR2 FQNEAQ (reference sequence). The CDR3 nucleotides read TGTGCCAGCAGCTTAGGTCCGGGCGACGAGCAGTACTTC. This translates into CASSLGPGDEQYF.

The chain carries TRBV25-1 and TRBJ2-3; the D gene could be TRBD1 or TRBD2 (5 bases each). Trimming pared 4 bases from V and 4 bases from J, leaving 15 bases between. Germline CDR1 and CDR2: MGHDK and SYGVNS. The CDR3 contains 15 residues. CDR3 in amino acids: CASSVQGDVPDTQYF. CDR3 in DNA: TGTGCCAGCAGTGTGCAGGGAGATGTTCCAGATACGCAGTATTTT.

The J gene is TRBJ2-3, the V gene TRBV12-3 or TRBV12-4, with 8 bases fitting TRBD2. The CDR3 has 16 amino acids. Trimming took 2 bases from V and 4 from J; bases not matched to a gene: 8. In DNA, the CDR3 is TGTGCCAGCAGTTTAATCGCGGGGGGCGTGGCAGATACGCAGTATTTT. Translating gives CASSLIAGGVADTQYF.